This TCR beta chain was documented in a study of T-cell reconstitution after alpha-beta-depleted transplantation in children. This clonotype came up many times. Its antigen is unidentified. During its preparation, the TCRbeta library received unique molecular identifiers. TCRdb re-called the PCR reads through MiXCR, storing one row per CDR3 protein. The table records roughly 280,000 distinct CDR3 sequences, roughly 11% of them present only once. Overall study findings and caveats: About two months after transplant, alpha-beta T cells reportedly came from several hundred expanded graft clones. Once a year had passed after transplant, T-cell counts and diversity came mostly from newly produced T cells. Some patients' high day-60 TCRbeta diversity was traced to surviving recipient T cells and thymic progenitors.

The TCR comes from a male patient aged 2 to 10 who had a stem cell transplant for chronic granulomatous disease, so the T cells may come from the graft donor. The sequenced sample was peripheral blood, obtained 180 days after TCRalphabeta/CD19-depleted stem cell transplant.

The CDR3 sequence: CASSQGPRAQFF. The CDR3, as DNA: TGTGCCAGCAGCCAAGGCCCTAGGGCCCAGTTCTTC. J is TRBJ2-1 and V is TRBV3-1; no definite D call. The germline V gene has CDR1 LGHDT and CDR2 YNNKEL (reference sequence). The CDR3 covers 12 residues. V was pared by 1 base and J by 13 bases, with 11 bases between.